The following is a T cell receptor beta chain sequence with its context. Its cognate antigen is unknown. The trim removed 6 bases at V and 7 bases at J, leaving 8 bases unmatched. The CDR3 length is 14 residues. In germline, CDR1 is MNHEY, CDR2 SVGEGT. These data are taken from a study of T cells in Graves' hyperthyroidism and ophthalmopathy. Study-wide results and caveats: Most clonotypes that expanded in the thyroid above 0.001 also showed up in blood.

Amplified TCR beta CDR3 regions derived from RNA transcripts. The HTBI primer set served for first-round RT-PCR of the TCR CDR3. Each CDR3 protein is one row after TCRdb ran MiXCR on the multiplex PCR reads. The sample comprises roughly 280,000 distinct CDR3 sequences, 20% to 25% of which are singletons, and roughly 60% rests with the top ten. The receptor's source is a man aged 25-45 years with Graves' ophthalmopathy. This chain joins TRBV6-2 or TRBV6-3 and TRBJ2-2, with TRBD2 matching 7 bases. Sequencing was performed on blood. CDR3 sequence reads: CASSRGGKIGELFF. The CDR3 nucleotides are TGTGCCAGCAGCCGGGGAGGGAAAATCGGGGAGCTGTTTTTT.